This T cell receptor (beta chain) derives from a study of control samples from healthy donors and cancer patients. Germline V gene lookup returns CDR1 MNHNY and CDR2 SVGAGI (reference sequence). The CDR3 runs 15 residues. Unmatched junction bases numbered 3, after V lost 0 bases and J lost 7 bases. TCRdb's table, derived via immunoSEQ multiplex PCR, lists solely in-frame clones and lacks some. The sample shows about 410,000 clones, 75% to 95% of them seen only once. This receptor was obtained from a man in his forties with head and neck cancer. This chain joins TRBV6-6 and TRBJ1-6; TRBD1 aligns across 7 bases. The sample taken for sequencing was PBMCs. CDR3 sequence (DNA): TGTGCCAGCAGTTACTCTGGGACAGCGAATTCACCCCTCCACTTT. Translation gives CASSYSGTANSPLHF.